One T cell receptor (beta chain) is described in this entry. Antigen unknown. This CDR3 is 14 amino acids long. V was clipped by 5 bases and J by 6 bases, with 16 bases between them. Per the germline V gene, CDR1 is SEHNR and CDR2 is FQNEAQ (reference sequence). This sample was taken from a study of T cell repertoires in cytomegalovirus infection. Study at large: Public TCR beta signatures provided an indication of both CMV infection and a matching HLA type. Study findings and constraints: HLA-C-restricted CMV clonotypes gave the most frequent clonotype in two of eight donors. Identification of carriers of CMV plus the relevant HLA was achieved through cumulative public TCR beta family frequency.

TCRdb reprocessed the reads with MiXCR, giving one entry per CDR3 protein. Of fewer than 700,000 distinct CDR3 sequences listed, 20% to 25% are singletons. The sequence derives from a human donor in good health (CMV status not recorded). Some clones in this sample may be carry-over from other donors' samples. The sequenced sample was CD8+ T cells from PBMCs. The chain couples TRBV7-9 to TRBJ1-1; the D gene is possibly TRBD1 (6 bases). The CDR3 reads CASSPTPGASEAFF. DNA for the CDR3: TGTGCCAGCAGCCCGACCCCGGGGGCATCTGAAGCTTTCTTT.